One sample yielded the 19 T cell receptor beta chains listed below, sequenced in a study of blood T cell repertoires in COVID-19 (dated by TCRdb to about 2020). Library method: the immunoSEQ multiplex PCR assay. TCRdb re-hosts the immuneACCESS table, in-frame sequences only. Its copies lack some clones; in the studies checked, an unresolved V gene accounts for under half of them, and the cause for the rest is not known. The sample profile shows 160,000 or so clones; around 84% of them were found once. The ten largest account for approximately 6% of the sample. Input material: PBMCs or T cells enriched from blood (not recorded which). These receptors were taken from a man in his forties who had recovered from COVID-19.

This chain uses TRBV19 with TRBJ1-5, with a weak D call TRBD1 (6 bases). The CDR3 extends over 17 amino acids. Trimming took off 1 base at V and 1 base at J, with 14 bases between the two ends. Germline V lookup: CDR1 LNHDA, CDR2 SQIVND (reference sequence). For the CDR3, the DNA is TGTGCCAGTAGTATAGGATTGGGGGGGCACAGCAATCAGCCCCAGCATTTT. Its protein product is CASSIGLGGHSNQPQHF.

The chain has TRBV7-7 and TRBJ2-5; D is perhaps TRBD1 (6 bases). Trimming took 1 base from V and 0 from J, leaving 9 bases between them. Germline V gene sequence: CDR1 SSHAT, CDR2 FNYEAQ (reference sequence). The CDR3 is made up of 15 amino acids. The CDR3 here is CASSLGTGYQETQYF. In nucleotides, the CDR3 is TGTGCCAGCAGCTTAGGAACAGGGTACCAAGAGACCCAGTACTTC.

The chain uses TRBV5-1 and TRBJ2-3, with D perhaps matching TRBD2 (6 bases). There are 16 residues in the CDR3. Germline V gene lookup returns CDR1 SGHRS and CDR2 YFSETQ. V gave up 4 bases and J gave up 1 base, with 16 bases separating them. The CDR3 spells CASSLIAVGGTDTQYF. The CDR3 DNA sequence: TGCGCCAGCAGCCTTATAGCGGTTGGGGGCACAGATACGCAGTATTTT.

CDR3 in amino acids: CASTVGGADTQYF. CDR3 in DNA: TGTGCCAGTACCGTAGGGGGAGCAGATACGCAGTATTTT. This chain uses TRBV19 with TRBJ2-3; TRBD1 is a possible D gene (6 bases). Germline lookup yields CDR1 LNHDA and CDR2 SQIVND (reference sequence). Trimming took 7 bases from V and 4 from J, leaving 12 bases between them. This CDR3 is built from 13 residues.

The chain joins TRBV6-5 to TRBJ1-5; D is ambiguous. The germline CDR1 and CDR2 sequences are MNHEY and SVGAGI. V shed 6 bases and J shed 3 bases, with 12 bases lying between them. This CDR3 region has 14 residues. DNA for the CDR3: TGTGCCAGCAGCTCATACAGCACCAATCAGCCCCAGCATTTT. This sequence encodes CASSSYSTNQPQHF.

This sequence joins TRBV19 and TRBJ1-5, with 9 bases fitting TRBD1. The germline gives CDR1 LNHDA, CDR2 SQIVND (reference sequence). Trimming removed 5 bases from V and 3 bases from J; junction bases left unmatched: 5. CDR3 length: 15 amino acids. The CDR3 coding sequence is TGTGCCAGTAGTCCCTACAGGGGGCCCAATCAGCCCCAGCATTTT. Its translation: CASSPYRGPNQPQHF.

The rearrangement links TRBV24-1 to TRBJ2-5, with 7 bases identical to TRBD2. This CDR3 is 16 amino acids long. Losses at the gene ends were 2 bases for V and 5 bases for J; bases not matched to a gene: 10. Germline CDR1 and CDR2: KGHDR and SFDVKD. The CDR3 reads CATSDWGLSRSETQYF. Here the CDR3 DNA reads TGTGCCACCAGTGATTGGGGACTATCCCGCTCGGAGACCCAGTACTTC.

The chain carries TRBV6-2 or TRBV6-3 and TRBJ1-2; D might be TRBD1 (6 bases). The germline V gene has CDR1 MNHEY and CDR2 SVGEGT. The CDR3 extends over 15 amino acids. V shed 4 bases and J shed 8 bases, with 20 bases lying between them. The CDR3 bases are TGTGCCAGCAGTTCCAGGTCAAGGACCCAGGGGGGCTACACCTTC. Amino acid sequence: CASSSRSRTQGGYTF.

The CDR3, as DNA: TGTGCCAGCAGCCCGGGGCGCACAGGGGATTCAGAGACCCAGTACTTC. Its translation: CASSPGRTGDSETQYF. The gene calls are TRBV11-3 and TRBJ2-5, with 7 bases aligning to TRBD1. CDR1 is SGHNT and CDR2 is YENEEA in the germline V gene. V gave up 5 bases and J gave up 4 bases; unmatched junction bases: 13. There are 16 residues in the CDR3.

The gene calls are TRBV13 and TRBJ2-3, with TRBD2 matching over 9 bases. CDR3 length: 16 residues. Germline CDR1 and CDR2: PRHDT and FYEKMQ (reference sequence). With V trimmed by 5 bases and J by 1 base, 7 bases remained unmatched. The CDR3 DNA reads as TGTGCCAGCAGCCGGTCCCGGACTAGCGGCACAGATACGCAGTATTTT. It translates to CASSRSRTSGTDTQYF.

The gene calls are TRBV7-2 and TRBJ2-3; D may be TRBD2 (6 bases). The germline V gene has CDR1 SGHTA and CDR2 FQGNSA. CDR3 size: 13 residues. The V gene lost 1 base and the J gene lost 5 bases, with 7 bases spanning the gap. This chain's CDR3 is CASSLEAGDTQYF. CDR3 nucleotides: TGTGCCAGCAGCTTAGAAGCGGGAGATACGCAGTATTTT. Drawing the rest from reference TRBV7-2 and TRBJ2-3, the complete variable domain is GAGVSQSPSNKVTEKGKDVELRCDPISGHTALYWYRQSLGQGLEFLIYFQGNSAPDKSGLPSDRFSAERTGGSVSTLTIQRTQQEDSAVYLCASSLEAGDTQYFGPGTRLTVL.

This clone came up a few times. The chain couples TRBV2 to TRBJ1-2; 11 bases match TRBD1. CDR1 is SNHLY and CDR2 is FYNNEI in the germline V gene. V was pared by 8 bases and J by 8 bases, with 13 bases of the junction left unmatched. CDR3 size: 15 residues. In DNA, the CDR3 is TGTGCCAGCCATATCTCAGGGACAGGGGGTAACGGCTACACCTTC. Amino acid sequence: CASHISGTGGNGYTF.

The CDR3 region is CASSIDRENTEAFF. The CDR3 region has the DNA TGTGCCAGTAGTATTGACAGGGAGAACACTGAAGCTTTCTTT. The chain recombines TRBV19 with TRBJ1-1, with 7 bases lining up with TRBD1. Germline V CDR1 and CDR2: LNHDA, SQIVND (reference sequence). The CDR3 is 14 residues long. V was pared by 3 bases and J by 1 base, with 2 bases of the junction left unmatched.

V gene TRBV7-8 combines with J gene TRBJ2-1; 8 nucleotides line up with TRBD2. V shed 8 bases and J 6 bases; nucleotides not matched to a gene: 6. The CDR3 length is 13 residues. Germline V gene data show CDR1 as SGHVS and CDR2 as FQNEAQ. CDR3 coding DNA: TGTGCCAGCGATTCCGGGACTAGCAATGAGCAGTTCTTC. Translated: CASDSGTSNEQFF.

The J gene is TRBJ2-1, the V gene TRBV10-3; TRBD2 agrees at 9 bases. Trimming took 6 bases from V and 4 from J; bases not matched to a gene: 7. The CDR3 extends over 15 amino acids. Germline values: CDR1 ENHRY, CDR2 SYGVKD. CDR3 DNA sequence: TGTGCCATCAGCCCCCTAGCGGGGACATACAATGAGCAGTTCTTC. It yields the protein CAISPLAGTYNEQFF.

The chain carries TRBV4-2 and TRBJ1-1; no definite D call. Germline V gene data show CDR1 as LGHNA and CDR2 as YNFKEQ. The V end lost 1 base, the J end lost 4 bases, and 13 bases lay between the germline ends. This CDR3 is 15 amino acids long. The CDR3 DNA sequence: TGTGCCAGCAGCCAAGCTACAGCTTTATTCACTGAAGCTTTCTTT. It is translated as CASSQATALFTEAFF.

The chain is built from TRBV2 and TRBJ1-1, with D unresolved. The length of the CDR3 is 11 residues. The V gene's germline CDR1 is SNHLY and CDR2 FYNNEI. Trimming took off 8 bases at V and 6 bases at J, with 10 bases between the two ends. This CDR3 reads CASVRGAEAFF. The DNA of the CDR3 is TGTGCCAGCGTCCGAGGCGCTGAAGCTTTCTTT.

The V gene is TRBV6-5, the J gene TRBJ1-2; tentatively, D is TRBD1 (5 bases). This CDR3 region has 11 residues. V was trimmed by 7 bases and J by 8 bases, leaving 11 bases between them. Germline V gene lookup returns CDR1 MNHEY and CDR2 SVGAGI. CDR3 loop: CASTRGEGYTF. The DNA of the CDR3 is TGTGCCAGCACCCGGGGGGAAGGCTACACCTTC.

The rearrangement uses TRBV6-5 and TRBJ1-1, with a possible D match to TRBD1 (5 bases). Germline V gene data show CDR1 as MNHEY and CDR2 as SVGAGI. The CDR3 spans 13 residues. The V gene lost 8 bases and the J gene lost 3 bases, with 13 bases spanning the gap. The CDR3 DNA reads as TGTGCCAGCGGGGCGGGGATCCACACTGAAGCTTTCTTT. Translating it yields CASGAGIHTEAFF.